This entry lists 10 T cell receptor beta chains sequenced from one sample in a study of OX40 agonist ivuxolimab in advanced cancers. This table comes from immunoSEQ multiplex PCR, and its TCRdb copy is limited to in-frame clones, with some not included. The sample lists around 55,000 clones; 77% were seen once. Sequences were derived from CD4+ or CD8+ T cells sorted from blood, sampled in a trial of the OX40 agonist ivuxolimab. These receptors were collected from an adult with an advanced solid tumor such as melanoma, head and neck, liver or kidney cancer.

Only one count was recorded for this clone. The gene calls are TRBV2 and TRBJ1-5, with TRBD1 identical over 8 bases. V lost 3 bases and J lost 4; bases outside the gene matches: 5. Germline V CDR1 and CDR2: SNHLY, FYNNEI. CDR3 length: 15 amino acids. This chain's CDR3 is CASSEQGAWNQPQHF. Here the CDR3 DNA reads TGTGCCAGCAGTGAGCAGGGGGCTTGGAATCAGCCCCAGCATTTT.

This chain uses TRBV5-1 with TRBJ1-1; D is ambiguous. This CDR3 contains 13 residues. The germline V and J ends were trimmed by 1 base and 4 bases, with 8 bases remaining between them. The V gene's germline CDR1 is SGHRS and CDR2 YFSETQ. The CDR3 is CASSLWGGTEAFF. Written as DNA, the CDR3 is TGCGCCAGCAGCTTGTGGGGAGGCACTGAAGCTTTCTTT.

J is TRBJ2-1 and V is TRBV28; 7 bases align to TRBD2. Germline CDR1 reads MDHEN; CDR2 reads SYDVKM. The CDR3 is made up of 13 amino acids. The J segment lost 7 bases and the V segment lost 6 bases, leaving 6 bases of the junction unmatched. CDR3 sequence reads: CASRNGLVNEQFF. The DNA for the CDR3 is TGTGCCAGCAGGAACGGACTAGTAAATGAGCAGTTCTTC.

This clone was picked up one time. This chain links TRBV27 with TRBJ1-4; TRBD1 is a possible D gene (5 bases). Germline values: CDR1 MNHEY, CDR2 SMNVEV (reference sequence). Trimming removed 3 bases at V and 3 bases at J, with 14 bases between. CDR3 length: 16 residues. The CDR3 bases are TGTGCCAGCAGTTTGGTAGGGGCCCCAGCTAATGAAAAACTGTTTTTT. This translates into CASSLVGAPANEKLFF. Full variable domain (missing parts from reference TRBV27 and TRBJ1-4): EAQVTQNPRYLITVTGKKLTVTCSQNMNHEYMSWYRQDPGLGLRQIYYSMNVEVTDKGDVPEGYKVSRKEKRNFPLILESPSPNQTSLYFCASSLVGAPANEKLFFGSGTQLSVL.

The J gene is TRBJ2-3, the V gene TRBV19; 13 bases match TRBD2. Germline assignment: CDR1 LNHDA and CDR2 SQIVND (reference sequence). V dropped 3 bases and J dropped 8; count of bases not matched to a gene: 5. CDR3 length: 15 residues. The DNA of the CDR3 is TGTGCCAGTAGTATGACTAGCGGGAGGAGGGGTACGCAGTATTTT. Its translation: CASSMTSGRRGTQYF.

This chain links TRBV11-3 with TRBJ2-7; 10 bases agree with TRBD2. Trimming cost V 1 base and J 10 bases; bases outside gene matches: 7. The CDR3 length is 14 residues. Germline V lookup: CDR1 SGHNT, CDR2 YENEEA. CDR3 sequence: CASSLGPSSGSQYF. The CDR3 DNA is TGTGCCAGCAGCTTAGGGCCTTCTAGCGGGAGTCAGTACTTC.

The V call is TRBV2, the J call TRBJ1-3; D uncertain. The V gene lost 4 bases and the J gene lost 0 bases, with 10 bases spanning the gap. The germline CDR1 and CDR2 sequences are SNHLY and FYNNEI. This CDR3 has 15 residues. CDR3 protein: CASSATESSGNTIYF. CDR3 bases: TGTGCCAGCAGTGCTACAGAGAGCTCTGGAAACACCATATATTTT.

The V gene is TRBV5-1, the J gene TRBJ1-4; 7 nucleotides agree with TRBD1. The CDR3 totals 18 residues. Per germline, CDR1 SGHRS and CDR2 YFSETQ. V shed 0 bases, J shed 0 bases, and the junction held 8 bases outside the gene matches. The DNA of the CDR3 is TGCGCCAGCAGCTTGGGGGACAGTTCCTCTTCAACTAATGAAAAACTGTTTTTT. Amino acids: CASSLGDSSSSTNEKLFF.

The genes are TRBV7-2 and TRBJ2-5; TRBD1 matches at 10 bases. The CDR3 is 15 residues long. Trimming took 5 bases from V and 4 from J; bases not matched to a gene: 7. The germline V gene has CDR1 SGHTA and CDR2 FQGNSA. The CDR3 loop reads CASSPWTGGGETQYF. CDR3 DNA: TGTGCCAGCAGCCCCTGGACAGGGGGGGGAGAGACCCAGTACTTC.

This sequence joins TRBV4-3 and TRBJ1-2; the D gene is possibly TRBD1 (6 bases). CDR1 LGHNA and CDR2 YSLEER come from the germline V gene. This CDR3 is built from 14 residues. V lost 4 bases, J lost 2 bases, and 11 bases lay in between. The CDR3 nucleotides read TGCGCCAGCAGCCCAAACAGGGAAAACTATGGCTACACCTTC. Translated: CASSPNRENYGYTF.